A selection of T cell receptor beta chains follows, all from one sample in a study of vaccination effects on CD4 cells after COVID-19. Data came from immunoSEQ multiplex PCR; TCRdb stores just in-frame clones and leaves some out. The table lists tens of thousands of clones, around three quarters of them singletons. Antigen specificity for these receptors is unknown. The starting material was CD4+ T cells from PBMCs cultured without peptide, obtained after COVID-19 vaccination. These receptors were obtained from a human donor who had a prior SARS-CoV-2 infection. Both conserved end residues are part of each CDR3. The D gene is left open where the match is weak. Expanded clones get a size class; other rows say once, few or many, or leave the size out.

medium-sized	TRBV6-5	.	TRBJ2-1	15	TGTGCCAGCAGTTTAGTGCAAGGTAGCGGCAATGAGCAGTTCTTC	CASSLVQGSGNEQFF
few	TRBV5-4	TRBD1	TRBJ1-2	14	TGTGCCAGCAGCCCAGCAGGGGGGAGCTATGGCTACACCTTC	CASSPAGGSYGYTF
.	TRBV18	TRBD2	TRBJ2-1	15	TGTGCCAGCTCACAGGGACTAGCGGATTACAATGAGCAGTTCTTC	CASSQGLADYNEQFF
.	TRBV5-4	.	TRBJ2-4	15	TGTGCCAGCAGCTTGGGGGGGTCGGGGAACGACATTCAGTACTTC	CASSLGGSGNDIQYF
few	TRBV18	.	TRBJ2-5	14	TGTGCCAGCTCACCTATGGCAGCCCAAGAGACCCAGTACTTC	CASSPMAAQETQYF
few	TRBV5-6	.	TRBJ2-3	13	TGTGCCAGCAGCTTGGGGGTCCCAGATACGCAGTATTTT	CASSLGVPDTQYF
once	TRBV4-2	TRBD2	TRBJ2-1	18	TGTGCCAGCAGCCAAGTCGGAATCCCGGGGGGGCAGAGTAATGAGCAGTTCTTC	CASSQVGIPGGQSNEQFF
few	TRBV12-3/TRBV12-4	TRBD2	TRBJ2-1	12	TGTGCCAGCAGCCCCGGGAGGAATGAGCAGTTCTTC	CASSPGRNEQFF
once	TRBV7-9	.	TRBJ1-1	13	TGTGCCAGCAGCTTAGTAGGGGAGGCTGAAGCTTTCTTT	CASSLVGEAEAFF
.	TRBV3-1/TRBV3-2	.	TRBJ1-1	12	TGTGCCAGCAGCCCACAGGGACACAAAGCTTTCTTT	CASSPQGHKAFF
.	TRBV28	TRBD2	TRBJ2-1	15	TGTGCCAGCAGTTTAACTAGCGGGAGGGCGGGTATCCAGTTCTTC	CASSLTSGRAGIQFF
.	TRBV15	.	TRBJ2-7	19	TGTGCCACCAGCAGAGATAGGTCTAGCGCAGACTCGAAAGGACGCGAGCAGTACTTC	CATSRDRSSADSKGREQYF
.	TRBV18	.	TRBJ1-1	14	TGTGCCAGCTCACCCCGGAGCGGGAACACTGAAGCTTTCTTT	CASSPRSGNTEAFF
.	TRBV6-6	.	TRBJ1-1	16	TGTGCCAGCAGTTACCCTTTATCTTCAGGGAGCTCCGAAGCTTTCTTT	CASSYPLSSGSSEAFF
.	TRBV13	TRBD1	TRBJ1-6	16	TGTGCCAGCAGCTTAGAGGGACAGGGATATAATTCACCCCTCCACTTT	CASSLEGQGYNSPLHF
.	TRBV15	TRBD2	TRBJ2-5	14	TGTGCCACCAGCGGGGACTATACTCAAGAGACCCAGTACTTC	CATSGDYTQETQYF
.	TRBV30	.	TRBJ2-1	14	TGTGCCTGGAGTGTCGTCAGGACGGGCAATGAGCAGTTCTTC	CAWSVVRTGNEQFF
once	TRBV6-5	TRBD1	TRBJ1-2	12	TGTGCCAGCAGTAAGACAGGGTATGGCTACACCTTC	CASSKTGYGYTF
.	TRBV4-3	TRBD1	TRBJ1-2	14	TGCGCCAGCAGCCAAGAGGACAGGGTGGGTGGCTACACCTTC	CASSQEDRVGGYTF
.	TRBV20-1	.	TRBJ1-2	10	TGCAGTGCTAGAAATTATGGCTACACCTTC	CSARNYGYTF
few	TRBV5-6	.	TRBJ2-3	11	TGTGCCAGCAGCTCACGGTCCCGACGGTATTTT	CASSSRSRRYF
.	TRBV11-3	TRBD2	TRBJ2-3	17	TGTGCCAGCAGCTTAGGTCTAGCGGGATCTAGCACAGATACGCAGTATTTT	CASSLGLAGSSTDTQYF
once	TRBV5-4	.	TRBJ1-2	15	TGTGCCAGCAGTCGAGACCCCAGGGTGGGCTATGGCTACACCTTC	CASSRDPRVGYGYTF
.	TRBV9	.	TRBJ2-2	14	TGTGCCAGCAGCCCCCGGGGGCACACCGGGGAGCTGTTTTTT	CASSPRGHTGELFF
.	TRBV25-1	.	TRBJ1-5	12	TGTGCCAGCAGTGCCACGCATCAGCCCCAGCATTTT	CASSATHQPQHF
.	TRBV5-4	.	TRBJ2-3	15	TGTGCCAGCAGCTTTGGCGGGACTAGCACAGATACGCAGTATTTT	CASSFGGTSTDTQYF
.	TRBV7-3	TRBD1	TRBJ2-1	13	TGTGCCAGCAGCTTAGGGACAGCTCGGGAGCAGTTCTTC	CASSLGTAREQFF
.	TRBV7-2	TRBD2	TRBJ2-1	15	TGTGCCAGCAGCCCCCTAGCGGGTTCCTACAATGAGCAGTTCTTC	CASSPLAGSYNEQFF
.	TRBV25-1	.	TRBJ2-7	13	TGTGCCAGCGGAACAGGGAGGTCCTACGAGCAGTACTTC	CASGTGRSYEQYF
medium-sized	TRBV6-5	.	TRBJ1-1	13	TGTGCCAGCAGCGTAACACGGAACACTGAAGCTTTCTTT	CASSVTRNTEAFF
.	TRBV7-9	.	TRBJ1-3	14	TGTGCCAGCAGCTTCGGGAGCTCTGGAAACACCATATATTTT	CASSFGSSGNTIYF
few	TRBV5-1	.	TRBJ1-4	14	TGCGCCAGCACCTTGACAGGAGGGAGTGAAAAACTGTTTTTT	CASTLTGGSEKLFF
.	TRBV4-3	.	TRBJ2-6	13	TGCGCCAGCAGCCAGGCTGGGGCCAACGTCCTGACTTTC	CASSQAGANVLTF
once	TRBV7-9	.	TRBJ1-2	14	TGTGCCAGCAGCCCCGGGGGCTTTGAGTATGGCTACACCTTC	CASSPGGFEYGYTF
.	TRBV3-1/TRBV3-2	.	TRBJ1-1	13	TGTGCCAGCAACACAGGGTGGGGCACTGAAGCTTTCTTT	CASNTGWGTEAFF
.	TRBV10-3	TRBD1	TRBJ2-7	17	TGTGCCATCAGTGTAATTCATGACGGGACAGGGAAGTACGAGCAGTACTTC	CAISVIHDGTGKYEQYF
.	TRBV6-1	.	TRBJ2-1	13	TGTGCCAGCAGTGAAGCGACGGACAATGAGCAGTTCTTC	CASSEATDNEQFF
.	TRBV6-4	TRBD1	TRBJ2-5	16	TGTGCCAGCAGTGTCTTAGGGGACAGCAAAAAAGAGACCCAGTACTTC	CASSVLGDSKKETQYF
.	TRBV2	TRBD1	TRBJ1-2	13	TGTGCCAGCAGTCGACAGGGGGCGCGGGGCTACACCTTC	CASSRQGARGYTF
.	TRBV11-1	TRBD2	TRBJ2-1	15	TGTGCCAGCAGCTTCGGGGGGTCTAGGGACAATGAGCAGTTCTTC	CASSFGGSRDNEQFF
.	TRBV5-7	.	TRBJ2-1	16	TGTGCCAGCAGCTTAATACGGGACCTCTCCTACAATGAGCAGTTCTTC	CASSLIRDLSYNEQFF
.	TRBV4-2	TRBD2	TRBJ2-1	14	TGTGCCAGCACAACTAGCGGAGTCTACAATGAGCAGTTCTTC	CASTTSGVYNEQFF